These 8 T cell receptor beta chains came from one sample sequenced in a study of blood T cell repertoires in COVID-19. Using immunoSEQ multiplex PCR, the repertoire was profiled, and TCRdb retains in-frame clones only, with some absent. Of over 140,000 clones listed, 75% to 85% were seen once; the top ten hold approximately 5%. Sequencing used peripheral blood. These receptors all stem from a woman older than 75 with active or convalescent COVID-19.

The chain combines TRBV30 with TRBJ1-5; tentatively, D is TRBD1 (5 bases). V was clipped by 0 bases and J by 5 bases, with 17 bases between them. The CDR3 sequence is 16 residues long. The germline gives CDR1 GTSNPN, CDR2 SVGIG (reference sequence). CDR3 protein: CAWSVRGGNVYQPQHF. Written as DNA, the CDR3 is TGTGCCTGGAGTGTACGGGGGGGGAATGTCTATCAGCCCCAGCATTTT.

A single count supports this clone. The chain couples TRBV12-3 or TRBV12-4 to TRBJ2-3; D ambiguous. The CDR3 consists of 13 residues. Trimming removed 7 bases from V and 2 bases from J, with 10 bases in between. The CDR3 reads CASTHPLTDTQYF. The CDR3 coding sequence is TGTGCCAGCACCCATCCACTCACAGATACGCAGTATTTT.

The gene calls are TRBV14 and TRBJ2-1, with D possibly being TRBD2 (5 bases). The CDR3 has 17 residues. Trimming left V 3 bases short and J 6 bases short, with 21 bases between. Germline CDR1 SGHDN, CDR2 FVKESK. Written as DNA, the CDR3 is TGTGCCAGCAGCCACCGAGGCGGCGTCGGAGGATCCAATGAGCAGTTCTTC. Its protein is CASSHRGGVGGSNEQFF.

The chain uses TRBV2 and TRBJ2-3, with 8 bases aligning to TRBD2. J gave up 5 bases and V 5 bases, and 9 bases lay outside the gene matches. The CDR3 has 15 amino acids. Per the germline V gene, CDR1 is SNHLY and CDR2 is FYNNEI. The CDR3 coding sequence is TGTGCCAGCAGTTTAAGCGGGGGAGTGCAAGATACGCAGTATTTT. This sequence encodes CASSLSGGVQDTQYF.

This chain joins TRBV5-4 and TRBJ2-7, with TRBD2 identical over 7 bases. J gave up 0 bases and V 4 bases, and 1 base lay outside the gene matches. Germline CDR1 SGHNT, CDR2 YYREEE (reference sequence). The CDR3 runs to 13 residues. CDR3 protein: CASSRTSSYEQYF. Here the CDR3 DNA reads TGTGCCAGCAGCCGGACTAGCTCCTACGAGCAGTACTTC. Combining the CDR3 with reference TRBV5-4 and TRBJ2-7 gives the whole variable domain ETGVTQSPTHLIKTRGQQVTLRCSSQSGHNTVSWYQQALGQGPQFIFQYYREEENGRGNFPPRFSGLQFPNYSSELNVNALELDDSALYLCASSRTSSYEQYFGPGTRLTVT.

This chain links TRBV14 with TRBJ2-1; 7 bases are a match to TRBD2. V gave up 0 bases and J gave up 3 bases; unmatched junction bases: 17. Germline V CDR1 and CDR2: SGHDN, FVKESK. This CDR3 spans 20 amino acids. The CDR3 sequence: CASSQDSRGPLAVFYNEQFF. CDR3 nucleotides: TGTGCCAGCAGCCAAGATAGTCGCGGGCCCCTAGCGGTTTTCTACAATGAGCAGTTCTTC.

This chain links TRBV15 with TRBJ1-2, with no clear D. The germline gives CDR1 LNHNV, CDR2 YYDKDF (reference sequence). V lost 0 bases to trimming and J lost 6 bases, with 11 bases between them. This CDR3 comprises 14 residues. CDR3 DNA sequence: TGTGCCACCAGCAGAGAGAGGGTCTGGGATGGCTACACCTTC. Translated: CATSRERVWDGYTF.

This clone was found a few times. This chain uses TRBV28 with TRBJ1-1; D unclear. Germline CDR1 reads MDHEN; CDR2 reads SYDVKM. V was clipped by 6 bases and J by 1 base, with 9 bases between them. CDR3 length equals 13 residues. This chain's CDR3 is CASRRDTNTEAFF. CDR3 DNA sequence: TGTGCCAGCAGACGCGACACGAACACTGAAGCTTTCTTT. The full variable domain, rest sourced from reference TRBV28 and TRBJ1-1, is DVKVTQSSRYLVKRTGEKVFLECVQDMDHENMFWYRQDPGLGLRLIYFSYDVKMKEKGDIPEGYSVSREKKERFSLILESASTNQTSMYLCASRRDTNTEAFFGQGTRLTVV.